These 9 T cell receptor beta chains share one sample of origin, sequenced in a study of T cell changes during pregnancy in multiple sclerosis. TCRdb keeps only in-frame clones here, not all; method: immunoSEQ multiplex PCR. The profile covers around 71,000 clones, with around 90% appearing a single time and over 1.1% taken by the ten largest. The sample here was peripheral blood, taken after pregnancy. Source of these receptors: a female donor with multiple sclerosis, enrolled in a pregnancy study.

The chain couples TRBV7-9 to TRBJ2-1; 7 nucleotides line up with TRBD2. The CDR3 is made up of 15 amino acids. The germline gives CDR1 SEHNR, CDR2 FQNEAQ (reference sequence). V trimming: 3 bases; J trimming: 2 bases; junction bases outside the gene matches: 4. The CDR3 nucleotides are TGTGCCAGCAGCTTTGGACTAGGAACCTACAATGAGCAGTTCTTC. Protein product: CASSFGLGTYNEQFF.

The table lists this clone with many counts. This chain links TRBV6-4 with TRBJ2-3; TRBD2 aligns across 7 bases. With 2 bases clipped from V and 1 base from J, the junction kept 12 bases outside the gene matches. The CDR3 runs 18 residues. Germline assignment: CDR1 MRHNA and CDR2 SNTAGT. This CDR3 reads CASSDQFTSSGGTDTQYF. The CDR3 DNA reads as TGTGCCAGCAGTGACCAGTTTACTAGCAGCGGGGGCACAGATACGCAGTATTTT.

The J gene is TRBJ2-2, the V gene TRBV6-1, with a tentative D call TRBD1 (5 bases). Between the trimmed V and J ends, which lost 3 bases and 6 bases, there was a span of 8 bases. CDR3 length: 13 amino acids. Per germline, CDR1 MNHNS and CDR2 SASEGT. The CDR3 reads CASSDREAGELFF. DNA for the CDR3: TGTGCCAGCAGTGACAGGGAAGCCGGGGAGCTGTTTTTT.

This clone appeared a single time. The chain couples TRBV5-6 to TRBJ1-2; D is undetermined. V lost 1 base and J lost 4, with 8 bases in between. Per germline, CDR1 SGHDT and CDR2 YYEEEE. The CDR3 loop spans 13 amino acids. The CDR3 loop reads CASSLISVYGYTF. The CDR3, as DNA: TGTGCCAGCAGCTTGATCTCGGTCTATGGCTACACCTTC.

The rearrangement joins TRBV30 to TRBJ2-7; the match to TRBD2 covers 7 bases. The CDR3 runs 16 residues. The V segment lost 2 bases and the J segment 1 base; nucleotides outside the gene matches: 11. Germline V gene sequence: CDR1 GTSNPN, CDR2 SVGIG (reference sequence). The CDR3 DNA sequence: TGTGCCTGGAGTCCCGGGCGGGAGAGGCAGTCCTACGAGCAGTACTTC. This codes for CAWSPGRERQSYEQYF.

The rearrangement uses TRBV2 and TRBJ1-1, with a possible D match to TRBD1 (6 bases). CDR3 length: 18 residues. Germline loops: CDR1 SNHLY, CDR2 FYNNEI. Trimming stripped 6 bases from V and 1 base from J, with 24 bases between. The CDR3 nucleotides are TGTGCCAGCAGAAAATCAGGGGCCGCCTATACCGAGAACACTGAAGCTTTCTTT. It specifies CASRKSGAAYTENTEAFF.

J is TRBJ1-3 and V is TRBV5-1, with D maybe TRBD1 (6 bases). The V end was cut by 2 bases, the J end by 0 bases, with 6 bases between. Germline assignment: CDR1 SGHRS and CDR2 YFSETQ. The CDR3 is 14 residues long. The CDR3 reads CASSLQGSGNTIYF. As DNA, the CDR3 is TGCGCCAGCAGCTTACAGGGCTCTGGAAACACCATATATTTT.

J is TRBJ1-4 and V is TRBV9; a possible D gene is TRBD1 (6 bases). The CDR3 consists of 15 residues. Trimming shortened V by 4 bases and J by 3 bases, and 13 bases separated the two germline ends. The V gene's germline CDR1 is SGDLS and CDR2 YYNGEE. The CDR3: CASSKLTGSNEKLFF. In DNA form, the CDR3 reads TGTGCCAGCAGCAAATTGACAGGTTCTAATGAAAAACTGTTTTTT.

The chain has TRBV18 and TRBJ1-3; 9 nucleotides agree with TRBD1. Unmatched junction bases numbered 7, after V lost 3 bases and J lost 7 bases. The CDR3 is 15 amino acids. Germline CDR1 is KGHSH and CDR2 is LQKENI. The CDR3 DNA sequence: TGTGCCAGCTCACCGCCGGGACAGGGAGGTAACACCATATATTTT. The encoded protein is CASSPPGQGGNTIYF.